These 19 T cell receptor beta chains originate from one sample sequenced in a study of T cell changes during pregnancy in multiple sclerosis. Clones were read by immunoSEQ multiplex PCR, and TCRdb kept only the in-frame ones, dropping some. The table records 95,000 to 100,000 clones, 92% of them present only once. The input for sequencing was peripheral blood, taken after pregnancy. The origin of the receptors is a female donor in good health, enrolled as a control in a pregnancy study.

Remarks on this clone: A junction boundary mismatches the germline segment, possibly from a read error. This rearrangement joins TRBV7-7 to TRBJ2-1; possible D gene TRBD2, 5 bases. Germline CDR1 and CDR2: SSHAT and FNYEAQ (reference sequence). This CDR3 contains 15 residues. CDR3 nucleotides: TGTGCTAGCAGCGCTGGACTGGGTTCCCACAATGAGCAGTTCTTC. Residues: CASSAGLGSHNEQFF. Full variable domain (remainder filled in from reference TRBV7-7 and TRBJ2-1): GAGVSQSPRYKVTKRGQDVTLRCDPISSHATLYWYQQALGQGPEFLTYFNYEAQPDKSGLPSDRFSAERPEGSISTLTIQRTEQRDSAMYRCASSAGLGSHNEQFFGPGTRLTVL.

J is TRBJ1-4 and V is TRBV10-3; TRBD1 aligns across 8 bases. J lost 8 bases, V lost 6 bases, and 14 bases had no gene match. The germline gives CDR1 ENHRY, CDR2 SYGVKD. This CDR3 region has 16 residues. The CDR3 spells CAIRSGTGREGEKLFF. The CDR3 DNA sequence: TGTGCCATCAGGTCCGGGACAGGCCGCGAGGGGGAAAAACTGTTTTTT.

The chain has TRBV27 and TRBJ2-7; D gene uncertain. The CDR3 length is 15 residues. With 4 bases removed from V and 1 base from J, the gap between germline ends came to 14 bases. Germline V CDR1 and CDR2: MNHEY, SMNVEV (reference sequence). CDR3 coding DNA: TGTGCCAGCAGTTACCTAGGAATGGCATCCTACGAGCAGTACTTC. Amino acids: CASSYLGMASYEQYF.

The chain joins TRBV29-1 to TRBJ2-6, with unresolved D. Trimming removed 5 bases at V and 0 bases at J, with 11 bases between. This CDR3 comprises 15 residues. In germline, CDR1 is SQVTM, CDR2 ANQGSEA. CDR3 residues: CSVSPGSSGANVLTF. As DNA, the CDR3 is TGCAGCGTTTCTCCGGGTAGCTCTGGGGCCAACGTCCTGACTTTC.

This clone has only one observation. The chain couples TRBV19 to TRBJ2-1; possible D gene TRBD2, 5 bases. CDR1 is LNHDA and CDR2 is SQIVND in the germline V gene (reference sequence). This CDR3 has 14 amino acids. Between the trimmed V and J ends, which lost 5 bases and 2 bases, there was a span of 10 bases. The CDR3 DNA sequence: TGTGCCAGTAGTTTTAACGGGGCCTACAATGAGCAGTTCTTC. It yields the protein CASSFNGAYNEQFF.

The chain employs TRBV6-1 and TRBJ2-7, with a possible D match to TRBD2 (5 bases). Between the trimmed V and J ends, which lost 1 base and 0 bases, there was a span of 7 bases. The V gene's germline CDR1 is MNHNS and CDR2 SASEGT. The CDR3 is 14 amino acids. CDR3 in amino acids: CASSEGESSYEQYF. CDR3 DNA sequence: TGTGCCAGCAGTGAAGGGGAGAGCTCCTACGAGCAGTACTTC.

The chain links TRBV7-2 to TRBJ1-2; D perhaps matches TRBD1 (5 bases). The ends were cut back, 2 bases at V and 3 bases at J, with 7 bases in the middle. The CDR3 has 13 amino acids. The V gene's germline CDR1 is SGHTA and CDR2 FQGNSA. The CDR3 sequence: CASSLSRDYGYTF. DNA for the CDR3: TGTGCCAGCAGCTTAAGCAGGGACTATGGCTACACCTTC.

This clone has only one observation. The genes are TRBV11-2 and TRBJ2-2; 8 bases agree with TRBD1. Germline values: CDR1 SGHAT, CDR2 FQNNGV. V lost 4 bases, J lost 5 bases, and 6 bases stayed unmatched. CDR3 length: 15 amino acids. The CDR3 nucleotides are TGTGCCAGCAGCTCCCGGACAGGGAGGACCGGGGAGCTGTTTTTT. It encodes CASSSRTGRTGELFF. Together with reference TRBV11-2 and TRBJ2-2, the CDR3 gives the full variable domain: EAGVAQSPRYKIIEKRQSVAFWCNPISGHATLYWYQQILGQGPKLLIQFQNNGVVDDSQLPKDRFSAERLKGVDSTLKIQPAKLEDSAVYLCASSSRTGRTGELFFGEGSRLTVL.

CDR3 nucleotide sequence: TGTGCCAGCAGCTTTAACCAAAGGGGGGATACGCAGTATTTT. This translates into CASSFNQRGDTQYF. The J gene is TRBJ2-3, the V gene TRBV7-2, with a tentative D call TRBD1 (6 bases). The CDR3 has 14 amino acids. Germline V gives CDR1 SGHTA, CDR2 FQGNSA. Trimming shortened V by 3 bases and J by 6 bases, and 13 bases separated the two germline ends. Filled out from reference TRBV7-2 and TRBJ2-3, the complete variable domain reads GAGVSQSPSNKVTEKGKDVELRCDPISGHTALYWYRQSLGQGLEFLIYFQGNSAPDKSGLPSDRFSAERTGGSVSTLTIQRTQQEDSAVYLCASSFNQRGDTQYFGPGTRLTVL.

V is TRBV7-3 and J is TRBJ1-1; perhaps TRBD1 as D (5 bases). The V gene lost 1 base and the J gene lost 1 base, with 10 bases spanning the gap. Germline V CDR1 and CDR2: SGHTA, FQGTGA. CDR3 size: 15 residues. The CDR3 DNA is TGTGCCAGCAGCTTAATATCCGGGGGGAACACTGAAGCTTTCTTT. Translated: CASSLISGGNTEAFF. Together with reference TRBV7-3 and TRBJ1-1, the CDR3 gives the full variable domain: GAGVSQTPSNKVTEKGKYVELRCDPISGHTALYWYRQSLGQGPEFLIYFQGTGAADDSGLPNDRFFAVRPEGSVSTLKIQRTERGDSAVYLCASSLISGGNTEAFFGQGTRLTVV.

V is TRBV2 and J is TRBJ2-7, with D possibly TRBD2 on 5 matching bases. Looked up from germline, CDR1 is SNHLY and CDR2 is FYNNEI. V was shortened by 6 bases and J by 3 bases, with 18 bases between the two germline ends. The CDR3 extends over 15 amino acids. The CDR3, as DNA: TGTGCCAGCAGCCACGGAGGATACCTTGACTACGAGCAGTACTTC. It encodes CASSHGGYLDYEQYF. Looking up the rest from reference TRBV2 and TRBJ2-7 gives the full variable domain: EPEVTQTPSHQVTQMGQEVILRCVPISNHLYFYWYRQILGQKVEFLVSFYNNEISEKSEIFDDQFSVERPDGSNFTLKIRSTKLEDSAMYFCASSHGGYLDYEQYFGPGTRLTVT.

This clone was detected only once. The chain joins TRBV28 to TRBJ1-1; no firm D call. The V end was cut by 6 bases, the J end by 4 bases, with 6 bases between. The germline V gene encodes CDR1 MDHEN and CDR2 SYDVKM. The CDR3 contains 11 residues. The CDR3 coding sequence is TGTGCCAGCAGAGACTTCACTGAAGCTTTCTTT. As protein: CASRDFTEAFF.

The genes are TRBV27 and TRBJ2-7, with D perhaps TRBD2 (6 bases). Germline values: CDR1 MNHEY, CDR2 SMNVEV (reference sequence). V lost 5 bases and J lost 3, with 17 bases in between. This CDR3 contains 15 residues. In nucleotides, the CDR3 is TGTGCCAGCAGTGGACGGGAGACCCAATTCTACGAGCAGTACTTC. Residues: CASSGRETQFYEQYF.

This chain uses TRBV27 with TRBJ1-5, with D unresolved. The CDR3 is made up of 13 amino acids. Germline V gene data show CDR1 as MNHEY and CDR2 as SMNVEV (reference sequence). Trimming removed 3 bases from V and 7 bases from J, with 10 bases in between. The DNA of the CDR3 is TGTGCCAGCAGTTTGCCGGGTGGCCAGCCCCAGCATTTT. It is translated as CASSLPGGQPQHF.

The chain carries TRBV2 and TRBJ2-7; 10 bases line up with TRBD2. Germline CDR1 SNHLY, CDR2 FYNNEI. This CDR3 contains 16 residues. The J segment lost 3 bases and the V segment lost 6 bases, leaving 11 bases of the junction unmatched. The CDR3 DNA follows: TGTGCCAGCAGCGAAAGGAGCGGGGGGGTTTACTACGAGCAGTACTTC. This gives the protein CASSERSGGVYYEQYF.

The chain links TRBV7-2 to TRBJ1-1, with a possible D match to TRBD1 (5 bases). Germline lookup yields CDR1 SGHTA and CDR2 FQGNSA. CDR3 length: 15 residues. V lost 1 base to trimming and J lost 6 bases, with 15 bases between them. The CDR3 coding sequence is TGTGCCAGCAGCTTAGTTTGGGGGGGGTTCGCTGAAGCTTTCTTT. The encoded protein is CASSLVWGGFAEAFF.

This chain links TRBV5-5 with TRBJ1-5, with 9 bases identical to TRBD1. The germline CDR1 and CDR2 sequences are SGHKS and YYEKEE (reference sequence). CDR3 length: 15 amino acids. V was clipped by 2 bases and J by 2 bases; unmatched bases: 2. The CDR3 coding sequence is TGTGCCAGCAGCTTCGGACAGGGGCGCAATCAGCCCCAGCATTTT. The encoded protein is CASSFGQGRNQPQHF.

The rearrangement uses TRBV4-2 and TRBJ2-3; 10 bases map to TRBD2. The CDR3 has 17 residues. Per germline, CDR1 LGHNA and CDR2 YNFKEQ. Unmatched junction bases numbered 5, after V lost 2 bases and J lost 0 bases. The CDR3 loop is CASSQRTSGSSTDTQYF. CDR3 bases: TGTGCCAGCAGCCAACGGACTAGCGGTTCTAGCACAGATACGCAGTATTTT.

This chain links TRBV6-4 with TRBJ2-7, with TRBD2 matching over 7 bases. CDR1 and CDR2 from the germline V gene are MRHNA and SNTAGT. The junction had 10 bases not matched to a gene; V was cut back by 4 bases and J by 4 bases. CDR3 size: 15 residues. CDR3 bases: TGTGCCAGCAGTGCTCTGTTGGGACTACTTTACGAGCAGTACTTC. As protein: CASSALLGLLYEQYF.